Each of the 8 T cell receptor beta chains below was sequenced from the same sample in a study of blood T cells in healthy people across ages. A J-beta primer mix and a sample-barcoded 5' primer were used in a second PCR of about 7 to 12 cycles. Using its own MiXCR run on the 5' RACE reads, TCRdb lists one record per CDR3 protein. Counted here are about 780,000 distinct CDR3 sequences, about 46% occurring once; the ten biggest clones make up approximately 18%. Sequenced material: blood. The source of these receptors is a man older than 75 in good health.

CDR3 coding DNA: TGCGCCAGCTTGCGGGGTCCTATTGAATATGGCTACACCTTC. As protein: CASLRGPIEYGYTF. This chain connects TRBV5-1 to TRBJ1-2; D unclear. The CDR3 is 14 amino acids. V gave up 7 bases and J gave up 5 bases, with 18 bases separating them. CDR1 is SGHRS, CDR2 YFSETQ, per germline.

In this sample, this clonotype turned up a few times. CDR3 in amino acids: CASSVWTMNTEAFF. In DNA, the CDR3 is TGCGCCAGCAGCGTGTGGACAATGAACACTGAAGCTTTCTTT. The chain recombines TRBV5-1 with TRBJ1-1; a weak D match, TRBD1 (5 bases). Trimming removed 4 bases at V and 0 bases at J, with 10 bases between. Germline assignment: CDR1 SGHRS and CDR2 YFSETQ. This CDR3 is 14 amino acids long. Combining the CDR3 with reference TRBV5-1 and TRBJ1-1 gives the whole variable domain KAGVTQTPRYLIKTRGQQVTLSCSPISGHRSVSWYQQTPGQGLQFLFEYFSETQRNKGNFPGRFSGRQFSNSRSEMNVSTLELGDSALYLCASSVWTMNTEAFFGQGTRLTVV.

This clonotype was seen ten or more times. The gene calls are TRBV5-1 and TRBJ2-1, with TRBD2 matching over 9 bases. Germline trimming cut 0 bases from V and 0 bases from J; bases unmatched to any gene: 10. This CDR3 has 19 amino acids. Per germline, CDR1 SGHRS and CDR2 YFSETQ. CDR3 sequence (DNA): TGCGCCAGCAGCTTGGTCGGTAGCGGGAGCCCCGGCTCCTACAATGAGCAGTTCTTC. Amino acids: CASSLVGSGSPGSYNEQFF.

V gene TRBV4-3 combines with J gene TRBJ1-4; TRBD1 matches 7 bases. The CDR3 has 14 amino acids. Germline CDR1 and CDR2: LGHNA and YSLEER. The V and J ends lost 4 bases and 7 bases, in that order; junction bases with no gene match: 6. The CDR3 is CASSPTNRGEKLFF. The CDR3 nucleotides are TGCGCCAGCAGCCCGACTAACAGGGGTGAAAAACTGTTTTTT.

This clonotype was seen a few times. This chain connects TRBV29-1 to TRBJ2-1, with 10 bases that match TRBD1. Germline V lookup: CDR1 SQVTM, CDR2 ANQGSEA. This CDR3 has 12 amino acids. The CDR3 DNA sequence: TGCAGTCATGACAGGGGGCAAAATGAGCAGTTCTTC. It translates to CSHDRGQNEQFF.

This clonotype was seen a handful of times. The CDR3 loop reads CSAATRGRGYGYTF. DNA for the CDR3: TGCAGTGCGGCTACAAGGGGGAGGGGCTATGGCTACACCTTC. The chain recombines TRBV20-1 with TRBJ1-2, with D tentatively TRBD1 (6 bases). In germline, CDR1 is DFQATT, CDR2 SNEGSKA (reference sequence). Trimming pared 6 bases from V and 4 bases from J, leaving 18 bases between. The CDR3 has 14 residues.

The J gene is TRBJ2-1, the V gene TRBV13; D unresolved. With 7 bases removed from V and 8 bases from J, the gap between germline ends came to 15 bases. This CDR3 region has 13 residues. Germline values: CDR1 PRHDT, CDR2 FYEKMQ (reference sequence). The CDR3 reads CASTTTAIDEQFF. In DNA, the CDR3 is TGTGCCAGCACCACAACCGCGATAGATGAGCAGTTCTTC.

The rearrangement joins TRBV20-1 to TRBJ1-1, with 9 positions matching TRBD1. V lost 6 bases to trimming and J lost 4 bases; unmatched junction nucleotides: 6. The CDR3 runs to 13 residues. The germline gives CDR1 DFQATT, CDR2 SNEGSKA (reference sequence). CDR3 in DNA: TGCAGTGCCCCCGGGACAGGGAGCACTGAAGCTTTCTTT. It translates to CSAPGTGSTEAFF.